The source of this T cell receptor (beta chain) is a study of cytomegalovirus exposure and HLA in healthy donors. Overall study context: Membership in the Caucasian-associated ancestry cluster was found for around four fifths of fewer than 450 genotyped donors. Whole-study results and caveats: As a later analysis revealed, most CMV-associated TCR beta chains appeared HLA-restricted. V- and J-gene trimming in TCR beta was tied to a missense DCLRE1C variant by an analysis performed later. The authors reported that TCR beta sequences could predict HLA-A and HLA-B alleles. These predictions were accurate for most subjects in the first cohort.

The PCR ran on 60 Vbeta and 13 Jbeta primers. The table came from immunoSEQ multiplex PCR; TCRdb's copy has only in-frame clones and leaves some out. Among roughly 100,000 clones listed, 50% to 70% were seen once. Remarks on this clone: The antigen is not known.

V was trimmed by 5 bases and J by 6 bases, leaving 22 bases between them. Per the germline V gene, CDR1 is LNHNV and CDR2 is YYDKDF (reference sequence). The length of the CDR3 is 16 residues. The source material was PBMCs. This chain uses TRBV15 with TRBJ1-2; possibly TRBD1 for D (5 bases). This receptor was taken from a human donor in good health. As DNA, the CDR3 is TGTGCCACCAGCCGGCTAGAGACAGCCCCTACCGATGGCTACACCTTC. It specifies CATSRLETAPTDGYTF.